This T cell receptor beta chain was identified in a study of T-cell memory formation after mild COVID-19. This CDR3 is built from 13 residues. The V end was cut by 9 bases, the J end by 1 base, with 12 bases between. Germline assignment: CDR1 MNHEY and CDR2 SVGAGI. From the 5' RACE reads, TCRdb called clonotypes with MiXCR, one entry per CDR3 protein. The table has some 310,000 distinct CDR3 sequences, around a fifth seen once. The receptor comes from a young man who had mild COVID-19 (a few samples of this study predate the infection). Cell type and time point are not known. V gene TRBV6-5 combines with J gene TRBJ2-5; D possibly corresponds to TRBD2 (6 bases). Sequenced sample: PBMCs or a T cell subset sorted from them (not recorded which). CDR3 region: CASRLARQETQYF. CDR3 nucleotide sequence: TGTGCCAGTAGGCTAGCGCGCCAAGAGACCCAGTACTTC.